The clone carrying this T cell receptor beta chain was recorded a few times. These data come from a study of CD8+ T cells in alopecia areata. Study summary: In an open-label trial, patients got 5 to 10 mg tofacitinib twice daily.

Following extraction, RNA underwent reverse transcription to cDNA, which served as the sequencing template. Using immunoSEQ multiplex PCR, the repertoire was profiled, and TCRdb retains in-frame clones only, with some absent. The table has 150,000 to 180,000 clones, around 55% seen once. Germline CDR1 is LGHNA and CDR2 is YSLEER. The V gene lost 1 base and the J gene lost 3 bases, with 12 bases spanning the gap. The CDR3 loop spans 15 amino acids. This sequence joins TRBV4-3 and TRBJ1-1; D may be TRBD1 (6 bases). The sequenced sample was CD8+ T cells sorted from blood, obtained at week 0. The clonotype originates from a human donor with alopecia areata. The CDR3 here is CASSQGIEGDTEAFF. As DNA, the CDR3 is TGCGCCAGCAGCCAAGGGATAGAGGGGGACACTGAAGCTTTCTTT.